These 21 T cell receptor beta chains were sequenced from one sample in a study of control samples from healthy donors and cancer patients. Using immunoSEQ multiplex PCR, the repertoire was profiled, and TCRdb retains in-frame clones only, with some absent. This sample yields about 90,000 clones, of which roughly 93% are seen a single time; nearly 1.5% belongs to the top ten. The sequenced material came from blood. The receptors shown here come from a woman younger than 45 in good health.

The chain is built from TRBV9 and TRBJ2-1; 10 nucleotides line up with TRBD2. CDR3 length equals 16 residues. J lost 4 bases, V lost 0 bases, and 4 bases had no gene match. The germline V gene encodes CDR1 SGDLS and CDR2 YYNGEE. CDR3: CASSVEAGGLYNEQFF. CDR3 in DNA: TGTGCCAGCAGCGTAGAAGCGGGAGGGTTGTACAATGAGCAGTTCTTC.

The V and J genes are TRBV5-1 and TRBJ2-2; 10 bases fit TRBD2. The CDR3 runs 15 residues. Per the germline V gene, CDR1 is SGHRS and CDR2 is YFSETQ. The V and J ends lost 4 bases and 1 base, in that order; junction bases with no gene match: 1. CDR3 sequence: CASSIAGGNTGELFF. The DNA of the CDR3 is TGCGCCAGCAGCATAGCGGGGGGGAACACCGGGGAGCTGTTTTTT.

This chain uses TRBV20-1 with TRBJ1-1; D call uncertain. The CDR3 is 13 residues long. With 3 bases removed from V and 2 bases from J, the gap between germline ends came to 10 bases. Germline V gives CDR1 DFQATT, CDR2 SNEGSKA (reference sequence). CDR3 coding DNA: TGCAGTGCTAGTGGCAGGATAAACACTGAAGCTTTCTTT. Translated: CSASGRINTEAFF.

The chain uses TRBV2 and TRBJ2-1; D is ambiguous. Trimming removed 6 bases at V and 14 bases at J, with 20 bases between. CDR1 SNHLY and CDR2 FYNNEI come from the germline V gene. The CDR3 spans 13 residues. CDR3 sequence: CASSRRPEIWEFF. The CDR3 DNA sequence: TGTGCCAGCAGCCGTCGCCCAGAAATTTGGGAGTTCTTC.

This clone came up once. J is TRBJ1-4 and V is TRBV6-1, with 7 nucleotides matching TRBD1. The CDR3 has 15 residues. V was pared by 0 bases and J by 8 bases, with 6 bases of the junction left unmatched. Germline lookup yields CDR1 MNHNS and CDR2 SASEGT. The CDR3 DNA follows: TGTGCCAGCAGTGAAGCGGGGGACAGCACGGAAAAACTGTTTTTT. It is translated as CASSEAGDSTEKLFF.

The genes are TRBV3-1 (or the pseudogene TRBV3-2) and TRBJ2-3, with 10 bases lining up with TRBD1. J was trimmed by 1 base and V by 4 bases; bases with no gene match: 8. This CDR3 is 17 amino acids long. Germline values: CDR1 LGHDT, CDR2 YNNKEL (reference sequence). In DNA form, the CDR3 reads TGTGCCAGCAGCCGCCGAGCGGGGACAGGGGGCACAGATACGCAGTATTTT. Protein sequence: CASSRRAGTGGTDTQYF.

In DNA, the CDR3 is TGCACCAGCAGCCAAGATACCTACGAGCAGTACTTC. It is translated as CTSSQDTYEQYF. The genes are TRBV1 and TRBJ2-7; TRBD2, the D gene given by the table, was not confirmed from the DNA. TRBV1 is designated a pseudogene. The CDR3 extends over 12 amino acids.

The V and J genes are TRBV5-1 and TRBJ1-1; perhaps TRBD1 as D (5 bases). CDR3 size: 14 residues. V lost 0 bases to trimming and J lost 3 bases, with 9 bases between them. CDR1 is SGHRS and CDR2 is YFSETQ in the germline V gene. The CDR3 loop reads CASSLGQGHTEAFF. The CDR3 region has the DNA TGCGCCAGCAGCTTGGGGCAGGGTCACACTGAAGCTTTCTTT.

The chain employs TRBV19 and TRBJ1-1, with a weak D call TRBD1 (5 bases). V lost 5 bases, J lost 3 bases, and 10 bases lay in between. The CDR3 is 13 amino acids. CDR1 and CDR2 (germline): LNHDA, SQIVND (reference sequence). Here the CDR3 DNA reads TGTGCCAGTAGTTTTGGGGGGTACACTGAAGCTTTCTTT. Translating it yields CASSFGGYTEAFF.

This chain's CDR3 is CATSPYGATSQETQYF. For the CDR3, the DNA is TGCGCCACCTCACCCTATGGGGCAACCTCTCAGGAGACCCAGTACTTC. The chain recombines TRBV10-1 with TRBJ2-5; D possibly corresponds to TRBD1 (5 bases). The CDR3 covers 16 residues. V lost 10 bases and J lost 5, with 26 bases in between. CDR1 and CDR2 (germline): WNHNN, SYGVQD (reference sequence).

The genes are TRBV5-4 and TRBJ2-2; TRBD2 matches at 10 bases. The V gene end was trimmed by 4 bases and the J gene end by 2 bases; junction bases not matched to a gene: 14. The CDR3 consists of 19 residues. CDR1 and CDR2 from the germline V gene are SGHNT and YYREEE (reference sequence). CDR3 nucleotide sequence: TGTGCCAGCAGCAATGACATAGGGATAGCGGGGGGTAACACCGGGGAGCTGTTTTTT. This codes for CASSNDIGIAGGNTGELFF.

The rearrangement joins TRBV6-1 to TRBJ2-6; D unresolved. Trimming took off 2 bases at V and 0 bases at J, with 5 bases between the two ends. This CDR3 has 15 residues. Germline V CDR1 and CDR2: MNHNS, SASEGT. The chain's CDR3 is CASSESDSGANVLTF. CDR3 nucleotide sequence: TGTGCCAGCAGTGAATCGGACTCTGGGGCCAACGTCCTGACTTTC.

CDR3 region: CASSYDTEAFF. For the CDR3, the DNA is TGTGCCAGCAGTTACGACACTGAAGCTTTCTTT. This chain links TRBV6-2 or TRBV6-3 with TRBJ1-1; D call uncertain. Trimming pared 2 bases from V and 3 bases from J, leaving 1 base between. The CDR3 loop spans 11 amino acids. Germline loops: CDR1 MNHEY, CDR2 SVGEGT.

V gene TRBV6-5 combines with J gene TRBJ2-5, with a tentative D call TRBD1 (6 bases). There are 13 residues in the CDR3. Per the germline V gene, CDR1 is MNHEY and CDR2 is SVGAGI. V lost 6 bases and J lost 5, with 13 bases in between. CDR3 sequence reads: CASRTGLDETQYF. CDR3 sequence (DNA): TGTGCCAGCAGGACAGGCTTAGACGAGACCCAGTACTTC.

Written as DNA, the CDR3 is TGTGCCAGCAGCTTAGGGACCGAGTATGGCTACACCTTC. Its translation is CASSLGTEYGYTF. The rearrangement uses TRBV11-3 and TRBJ1-2; no definite D call. Germline values: CDR1 SGHNT, CDR2 YENEEA. This CDR3 comprises 13 residues. V gave up 1 base and J gave up 5 bases, with 8 bases separating them.

The genes are TRBV2 and TRBJ2-6; unclear D gene. V was cut by 0 bases and J by 4 bases, with 10 bases left in between. Per germline, CDR1 SNHLY and CDR2 FYNNEI. This CDR3 has 16 amino acids. The chain's CDR3 is CASSEAKGGGANVLTF. The CDR3 nucleotides are TGTGCCAGCAGTGAAGCAAAGGGTGGAGGGGCCAACGTCCTGACTTTC.

The chain employs TRBV5-1 and TRBJ1-2; the D is unclear. The germline V gene has CDR1 SGHRS and CDR2 YFSETQ. V lost 0 bases, J lost 4 bases, and 10 bases lay in between. The CDR3 consists of 14 residues. For the CDR3, the DNA is TGCGCCAGCAGCTTGGCGACTGGGGTCTATGGCTACACCTTC. The encoded protein is CASSLATGVYGYTF.

The CDR3 reads CAQGWGFYGYTF. The CDR3 DNA follows: TGTGCCCAGGGGTGGGGTTTCTATGGCTACACCTTC. The rearrangement links TRBV30 to TRBJ1-2; possibly TRBD1 for D (6 bases). CDR1 is GTSNPN, CDR2 SVGIG, per germline (reference sequence). The CDR3 is 12 residues long. Trimming took off 8 bases at V and 4 bases at J, with 14 bases between the two ends.

V gene TRBV2 combines with J gene TRBJ2-2; TRBD2 matches at 13 bases. This CDR3 contains 16 residues. Per the germline V gene, CDR1 is SNHLY and CDR2 is FYNNEI. V gave up 1 base and J gave up 8 bases; unmatched junction bases: 4. The CDR3 is CASSEGLAGGSGELFF. CDR3 sequence (DNA): TGTGCCAGCAGTGAAGGACTAGCGGGGGGTTCGGGGGAGCTGTTTTTT.

This chain joins TRBV2 and TRBJ1-6; 8 bases are a match to TRBD1. This CDR3 region has 15 residues. V lost 4 bases to trimming and J lost 9 bases; unmatched junction nucleotides: 8. Germline CDR1 and CDR2: SNHLY and FYNNEI. CDR3 DNA sequence: TGTGCCAGCAGTGGGCCCGAGACAGGGGCTTCACCCCTCCACTTT. Translating gives CASSGPETGASPLHF.

The chain combines TRBV6-5 with TRBJ1-1, with TRBD1 as a possible D gene (6 bases). The CDR3 consists of 14 residues. Germline V CDR1 and CDR2: MNHEY, SVGAGI. V was cut by 7 bases and J by 5 bases, with 17 bases left in between. Here the CDR3 reads CASIPQGQRTEAFF. In DNA form, the CDR3 reads TGTGCCAGCATCCCACAGGGTCAGAGGACTGAAGCTTTCTTT.